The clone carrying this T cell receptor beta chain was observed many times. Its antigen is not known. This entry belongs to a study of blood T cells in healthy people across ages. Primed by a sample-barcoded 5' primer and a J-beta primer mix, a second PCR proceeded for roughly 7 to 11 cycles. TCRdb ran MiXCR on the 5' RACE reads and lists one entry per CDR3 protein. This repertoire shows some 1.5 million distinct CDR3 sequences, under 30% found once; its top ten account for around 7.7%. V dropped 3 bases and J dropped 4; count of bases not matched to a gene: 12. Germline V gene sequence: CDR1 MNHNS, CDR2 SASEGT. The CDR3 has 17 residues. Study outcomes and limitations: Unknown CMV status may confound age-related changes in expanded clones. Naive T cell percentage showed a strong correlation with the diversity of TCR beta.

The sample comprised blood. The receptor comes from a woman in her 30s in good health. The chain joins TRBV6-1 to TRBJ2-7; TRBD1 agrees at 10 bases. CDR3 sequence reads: CASSDFYRDRGSYEQYF. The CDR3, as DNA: TGTGCCAGCAGTGATTTCTACCGGGACAGGGGATCGTACGAGCAGTACTTC.